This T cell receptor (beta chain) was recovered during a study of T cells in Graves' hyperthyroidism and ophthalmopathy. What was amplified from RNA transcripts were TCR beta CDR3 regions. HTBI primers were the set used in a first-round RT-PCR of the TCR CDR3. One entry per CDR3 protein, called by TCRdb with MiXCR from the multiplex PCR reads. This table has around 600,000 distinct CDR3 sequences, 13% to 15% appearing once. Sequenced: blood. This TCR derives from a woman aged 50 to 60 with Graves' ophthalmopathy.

CDR3 in amino acids: CASSEFQTLDRGYYGYTF. In DNA, the CDR3 is TGTGCCAGCAGCGAGTTCCAGACCCTGGACAGGGGGTACTATGGCTACACCTTC. The gene calls are TRBV6-2 or TRBV6-3 and TRBJ1-2; the match to TRBD1 covers 10 bases. J gave up 3 bases and V 6 bases, and 16 bases lay outside the gene matches. This CDR3 spans 18 amino acids. Germline CDR1 MNHEY, CDR2 SVGEGT.